This TCR beta chain is from a study of CD8 T cells in ankylosing spondylitis (dated by TCRdb to about 2017). For context, the study as a whole: The study set out to find disease-linked TCR variants by profiling T cell receptor beta repertoires in ankylosing spondylitis patients and healthy donors. The full study cohort comprised about 24 ankylosing spondylitis patients and roughly 110 healthy donors. Peripheral blood samples were taken, and synovial fluid was additionally collected from ankylosing spondylitis patients. What the research found in general, with its limitations: Blood from ankylosing spondylitis patients appeared to be characterized by a TCR beta motif made up of under ten highly homologous amino acid variants. Some TCR beta motif variants had previously been reported in synovial fluid and blood of reactive arthritis patients, which suggested common disease-initiation mechanisms. According to the report, matched synovial fluid samples from ankylosing spondylitis patients were significantly enriched for the disease-linked clones. The disease-linked clones had a CD8+ phenotype and were found at relatively low frequencies in peripheral blood.

V lost 2 bases and J lost 0 bases, and the count of bases not matched to a germline gene is 2. The CDR3 measures 15 amino acids from cysteine to phenylalanine. Only the CDR3 region is kept as DNA, spanning 45 bases read in frame from base 1. The germline V gene yields SGHTA for CDR1 and FQGNSA for CDR2. The sequencing machine was an Illumina HiSeq 2500. Quantitative 5'-RACE with molecular barcodes was the method used to prepare the TCR beta libraries. For the original study's pipeline: To identify disease-linked TCR variants, a new computational method was used, one built on a probabilistic model of VDJ rearrangement. TCRdb redid the processing of the public reads, applying fastp at Q25 and MiXCR, and retained in-frame beta chains. Every entry covers one CDR3 protein and lists the most common genes and DNA from its rows. V and J calls and clone size were set by TCRdb, not the authors. The sample table holds approximately 100,000 distinct CDR3 sequences, of which roughly 8% were seen once. The biggest ten clones account for 9.5% to 10% of the sample.

This clonotype has a handful of counts. What this receptor recognizes is not known. No much larger clonotype is one base removed from it; base qualities were not supplied. In this chain, TRBV7-2 is recombined with TRBJ2-3; 7 bases in the junction line up with TRBD2. The sample comprised blood, either unsorted or a sorted T cell fraction (not recorded which). The source of this sequence is a male donor with ankylosing spondylitis or in good health (not recorded which). The CDR3 corresponds to CASSLQAGSTDTQYF. The sequenced DNA is TGTGCCAGCAGCTTACAAGCGGGAAGCACAGATACGCAGTATTTT.